The next 29 T cell receptor beta chains were all read from a single sample in a study of shared clonotypes between healthy human individuals. Measured with immunoSEQ multiplex PCR; TCRdb has only the in-frame clones, and not every one. The sample holds some 2,100,000 clones, approximately 94% seen once. The specimen sequenced was naive CD4+ T cells sorted from blood. The subset here: CD45RA+ positively selected. The receptors derive from a man aged 18-30 years in good health.

V and J are TRBV10-2 and TRBJ2-1; D not certain. In germline, CDR1 is WSHSY, CDR2 SAAADI. The CDR3 spans 15 residues. Trimming took off 2 bases at V and 10 bases at J, with 18 bases between the two ends. In DNA form, the CDR3 reads TGCGCCAGCAGTGAGCTGGACCGCCAAATGATGGAGCAGTTCTTC. It yields the protein CASSELDRQMMEQFF.

The chain joins TRBV6-6 to TRBJ2-1, with 11 bases that match TRBD2. The junction had 8 bases not matched to a gene; V was cut back by 4 bases and J by 9 bases. Looked up from germline, CDR1 is MNHNY and CDR2 is SVGAGI (reference sequence). The CDR3 length is 15 residues. CDR3 nucleotides: TGTGCCAGCAGTTCCGGCGGACTAGCGGGTTCTGAGCAGTTCTTC. Protein product: CASSSGGLAGSEQFF.

The genes are TRBV7-9 and TRBJ2-1; D is unresolved. Germline assignment: CDR1 SEHNR and CDR2 FQNEAQ (reference sequence). The length of the CDR3 is 13 residues. The ends were cut back, 2 bases at V and 10 bases at J, with 12 bases in the middle. The DNA of the CDR3 is TGTGCCAGCAGCTTAAGGTTTCTTCGAGAGCAGTTCTTC. Protein: CASSLRFLREQFF.

The rearrangement joins TRBV4-1 to TRBJ1-2; 8 bases fit TRBD1. The CDR3 covers 16 residues. The V and J ends lost 1 base and 5 bases, in that order; junction bases with no gene match: 9. CDR1 and CDR2 from the germline V gene are MGHRA and YSYEKL. CDR3: CASSQGQQGAYYGYTF. DNA of the CDR3: TGCGCCAGCAGCCAAGGGCAGCAGGGGGCGTATTATGGCTACACCTTC.

The J gene is TRBJ1-6, the V gene TRBV9; D perhaps matches TRBD1 (5 bases). V was cut by 0 bases and J by 5 bases, with 12 bases left in between. CDR3 size: 16 residues. CDR1 is SGDLS and CDR2 is YYNGEE in the germline V gene. The CDR3: CASSVEGQGHNSPLHF. CDR3 nucleotide sequence: TGTGCCAGCAGCGTAGAGGGGCAGGGTCATAATTCACCCCTCCACTTT.

The chain joins TRBV10-3 to TRBJ2-1, with 10 nucleotides matching TRBD2. From germline, CDR1 is ENHRY and CDR2 SYGVKD. V trimming: 5 bases; J trimming: 5 bases; junction bases outside the gene matches: 3. CDR3 size: 14 residues. The CDR3 nucleotides read TGTGCCATCAGTAGAGCGGGAGGGAACAATGAGCAGTTCTTC. Translating gives CAISRAGGNNEQFF.

CDR3 residues: CSVREGGQPQHF. The CDR3 DNA reads as TGCAGCGTTAGGGAAGGAGGTCAGCCCCAGCATTTT. J is TRBJ1-5 and V is TRBV29-1; no firm D call. The germline V gene encodes CDR1 SQVTM and CDR2 ANQGSEA. The V end was cut by 5 bases, the J end by 6 bases, with 11 bases between. This CDR3 has 12 amino acids. Full variable domain (rest looked up from reference TRBV29-1 and TRBJ1-5): SAVISQKPSRDICQRGTSLTIQCQVDSQVTMMFWYRQQPGQSLTLIATANQGSEATYESGFVIDKFPISRPNLTFSTLTVSNMSPEDSSIYLCSVREGGQPQHFGDGTRLSIL.

V is TRBV4-1 and J is TRBJ2-3; TRBD2 agrees at 10 bases. The CDR3 is 16 residues long. Trimming cost V 4 bases and J 6 bases; bases outside gene matches: 10. Germline V CDR1 and CDR2: MGHRA, YSYEKL. CDR3 in DNA: TGCGCCAGCAGCCGAGAGAGCCTAGCGGGGGCCGATACGCAGTATTTT. Protein product: CASSRESLAGADTQYF.

The chain links TRBV6-6 to TRBJ2-1, with 12 bases that match TRBD2. V gave up 6 bases and J gave up 8 bases; unmatched junction bases: 5. Germline-derived CDR1 and CDR2 are MNHNY and SVGAGI (reference sequence). The CDR3 is made up of 14 amino acids. The CDR3 sequence: CASRTSGRMDEQFF. The CDR3 nucleotides read TGTGCCAGCAGAACTAGCGGGAGGATGGATGAGCAGTTCTTC.

The CDR3 nucleotides read TGTGCCAGCAGTGCTTCGACAGGGAAGGCTGAAGCTTTCTTT. This translates into CASSASTGKAEAFF. The chain is built from TRBV25-1 and TRBJ1-1, with TRBD1 matching 7 bases. The CDR3 has 14 amino acids. CDR1 is MGHDK, CDR2 SYGVNS, per germline. V was pared by 4 bases and J by 6 bases, with 8 bases of the junction left unmatched. Complete variable domain (other parts from reference TRBV25-1 and TRBJ1-1): EADIYQTPRYLVIGTGKKITLECSQTMGHDKMYWYQQDPGMELHLIHYSYGVNSTEKGDLSSESTVSRIRTEHFPLTLESARPSHTSQYLCASSASTGKAEAFFGQGTRLTVV.

The V gene is TRBV7-8, the J gene TRBJ1-1; 8 bases are a match to TRBD1. The CDR3 covers 15 residues. CDR1 and CDR2 from the germline V gene are SGHVS and FQNEAQ. V lost 5 bases and J lost 4; bases outside the gene matches: 9. The CDR3 DNA reads as TGTGCCAGCAGCCAAAAAAGACAGGGGAGCACTGAAGCTTTCTTT. It specifies CASSQKRQGSTEAFF.

V gene TRBV4-1 combines with J gene TRBJ1-6; no reliable D call. Deletions cut 0 bases from V and 10 bases from J, with 7 bases between. The CDR3 has 13 residues. CDR1 and CDR2 (germline): MGHRA, YSYEKL. The CDR3 region has the DNA TGCGCCAGCAGCCAAGATATGGGATCACCCCTCCACTTT. Amino acids: CASSQDMGSPLHF.

J is TRBJ1-3 and V is TRBV9, with TRBD1 as a possible D gene (5 bases). The germline V gene has CDR1 SGDLS and CDR2 YYNGEE. The CDR3 contains 14 residues. With 2 bases removed from V and 0 bases from J, the gap between germline ends came to 6 bases. CDR3 residues: CASSVQGSGNTIYF. CDR3 DNA sequence: TGTGCCAGCAGCGTGCAGGGCTCTGGAAACACCATATATTTT.

The genes are TRBV5-1 and TRBJ2-7; D unclear. V shed 2 bases and J shed 5 bases, with 8 bases lying between them. This CDR3 spans 12 amino acids. Germline V gene sequence: CDR1 SGHRS, CDR2 YFSETQ. The DNA of the CDR3 is TGCGCCAGCAGCTTTAGTGTGGACGAGCAGTACTTC. The encoded protein is CASSFSVDEQYF.

The rearrangement links TRBV19 to TRBJ2-7; D is perhaps TRBD1 (6 bases). With 5 bases removed from V and 3 bases from J, the gap between germline ends came to 20 bases. Germline V CDR1 and CDR2: LNHDA, SQIVND (reference sequence). The CDR3 length is 16 residues. CDR3 sequence: CASSVIPQGRIYEQYF. The CDR3 nucleotides read TGTGCCAGTAGTGTGATCCCACAGGGCAGGATCTACGAGCAGTACTTC.

As for this clone: At the DNA level, this CDR3 is encoded by other sequences in the same sample as well. The chain uses TRBV29-1 and TRBJ1-5, with D maybe TRBD1 (5 bases). The CDR3 is 13 amino acids. Germline V CDR1 and CDR2: SQVTM, ANQGSEA. V gave up 4 bases and J gave up 0 bases, with 7 bases separating them. CDR3 protein: CSVAGDSNQPQHF. In DNA form, the CDR3 reads TGCAGCGTTGCGGGGGATAGCAATCAGCCCCAGCATTTT.

V is TRBV9 and J is TRBJ2-4, with 10 bases identical to TRBD1. V was pared by 0 bases and J by 12 bases, with 6 bases of the junction left unmatched. Germline CDR1 is SGDLS and CDR2 is YYNGEE. This CDR3 spans 14 amino acids. The CDR3 DNA reads as TGTGCCAGCAGCGTAGGGGACAGGGGATCGAATCAGTACTTC. Translated: CASSVGDRGSNQYF.

The chain is built from TRBV10-3 and TRBJ2-3, with 11 bases lining up with TRBD2. J lost 3 bases, V lost 4 bases, and 9 bases had no gene match. Germline V CDR1 and CDR2: ENHRY, SYGVKD. This CDR3 comprises 17 residues. CDR3 loop: CAISALAGGGKTDTQYF. The CDR3 nucleotides are TGTGCCATCAGTGCTCTAGCGGGGGGCGGAAAGACAGATACGCAGTATTTT.

The count of this clone is one. Distinct nucleotide sequences in the sample also encode this CDR3. V is TRBV5-1 and J is TRBJ2-1; D possibly corresponds to TRBD2 (5 bases). CDR3 length: 12 amino acids. CDR1 is SGHRS, CDR2 YFSETQ, per germline. V shed 0 bases and J shed 10 bases, with 8 bases lying between them. CDR3 coding DNA: TGCGCCAGCAGCTTGGTGGGCGGGGAGCAGTTCTTC. Its protein product is CASSLVGGEQFF.

The rearrangement joins TRBV10-3 to TRBJ2-1; TRBD1 or TRBD2 may be the D gene (5 bases each). In germline, CDR1 is ENHRY, CDR2 SYGVKD. The ends were cut back, 3 bases at V and 3 bases at J, with 12 bases in the middle. This CDR3 region has 15 residues. CDR3 amino acids: CAISDSGRLYNEQFF. As DNA, the CDR3 is TGTGCCATCAGTGACTCGGGACGCCTCTACAATGAGCAGTTCTTC.

This clone was seen once. The chain couples TRBV28 to TRBJ1-6, with 8 bases identical to TRBD1. Germline CDR1 is MDHEN and CDR2 is SYDVKM. V lost 5 bases, J lost 8 bases, and 11 bases stayed unmatched. The CDR3 is 16 amino acids. CDR3: CASSDNDRGHYSPLHF. The CDR3 DNA reads as TGTGCCAGCAGTGATAATGACAGGGGCCATTATTCACCCCTCCACTTT. Combining the CDR3 with reference TRBV28 and TRBJ1-6 gives the whole variable domain DVKVTQSSRYLVKRTGEKVFLECVQDMDHENMFWYRQDPGLGLRLIYFSYDVKMKEKGDIPEGYSVSREKKERFSLILESASTNQTSMYLCASSDNDRGHYSPLHFGNGTRLTVT.

This clone was recorded once. The sample carries other DNA sequences with the same CDR3. V is TRBV20-1 and J is TRBJ2-3; tentatively, D is TRBD2 (6 bases). The ends were cut back, 6 bases at V and 6 bases at J, with 10 bases in the middle. Germline CDR1 reads DFQATT; CDR2 reads SNEGSKA (reference sequence). The CDR3 length is 11 residues. The CDR3 loop reads CSAGGTDTQYF. DNA for the CDR3: TGCAGTGCCGGCGGGACGGATACGCAGTATTTT.

The rearrangement uses TRBV10-2 and TRBJ2-1; 10 bases agree with TRBD2. The CDR3 spans 17 residues. Looked up from germline, CDR1 is WSHSY and CDR2 is SAAADI. V shed 5 bases, J shed 0 bases, and the junction held 7 bases outside the gene matches. The CDR3 spells CASSSFSSGSSYNEQFF. In nucleotides, the CDR3 is TGCGCCAGCAGTAGTTTTTCTAGCGGGAGCTCCTACAATGAGCAGTTCTTC.

V and J are TRBV10-1 and TRBJ2-5; 7 nucleotides agree with TRBD1. The V gene's germline CDR1 is WNHNN and CDR2 SYGVQD (reference sequence). The V and J ends lost 3 bases and 3 bases, in that order; junction bases with no gene match: 1. CDR3 length equals 13 residues. Here the CDR3 reads CASSDGTEETQYF. The CDR3 DNA reads as TGCGCCAGCAGTGATGGGACAGAAGAGACCCAGTACTTC.

The table lists this clone with a count of one. V and J are TRBV2 and TRBJ1-4; D unclear. This CDR3 is 15 amino acids long. Per germline, CDR1 SNHLY and CDR2 FYNNEI. The V gene lost 8 bases and the J gene lost 0 bases, with 13 bases spanning the gap. This chain's CDR3 is CASHLTVATNEKLFF. The CDR3 coding sequence is TGTGCCAGCCACCTTACGGTGGCAACTAATGAAAAACTGTTTTTT.

The chain couples TRBV19 to TRBJ2-1, with 12 nucleotides matching TRBD2. Germline trimming cut 5 bases from V and 5 bases from J; bases unmatched to any gene: 10. Germline CDR1 and CDR2: LNHDA and SQIVND (reference sequence). The CDR3 has 17 amino acids. The chain's CDR3 is CASSPTSGGISNNEQFF. CDR3 bases: TGTGCCAGTAGTCCGACTAGCGGGGGTATCTCAAACAATGAGCAGTTCTTC.

The gene calls are TRBV14 and TRBJ2-2; tentative D call: TRBD1 (5 bases). V lost 10 bases to trimming and J lost 1 base, with 13 bases between them. This CDR3 has 14 amino acids. CDR1 is SGHDN and CDR2 is FVKESK in the germline V gene. DNA for the CDR3: TGTGCCACCACATTACAGGAGAACACCGGGGAGCTGTTTTTT. It is translated as CATTLQENTGELFF.

This chain joins TRBV10-3 and TRBJ2-1; D may be TRBD1 (7 bases). Trimming pared 6 bases from V and 4 bases from J, leaving 16 bases between. The CDR3 is 15 residues long. From germline, CDR1 is ENHRY and CDR2 SYGVKD. The CDR3 DNA reads TGTGCCATCAGCGGCGGGACAGAGTTGTACAATGAGCAGTTCTTC. Residues: CAISGGTELYNEQFF.

V is TRBV30 and J is TRBJ1-6; D may be TRBD1 (6 bases). This CDR3 is 13 amino acids long. The ends were cut back, 0 bases at V and 8 bases at J, with 8 bases in the middle. Germline-derived CDR1 and CDR2 are GTSNPN and SVGIG (reference sequence). The CDR3 protein is CAWSVQGDSPLHF. The CDR3 DNA is TGTGCCTGGAGTGTACAGGGTGATTCACCCCTCCACTTT.